The entry below describes one T cell receptor beta chain. This record belongs to a study of blood T cell repertoires in COVID-19. This CDR3 spans 15 amino acids. V shed 5 bases and J 9 bases; nucleotides not matched to a gene: 9. The V gene's germline CDR1 is SGHAT and CDR2 FQNNGV. The age range of participants was 18 to 89 years, with residence in about two dozen US areas. Categorization into cohorts depended on clinical history that participants reported. Sequenced by immunoSEQ multiplex PCR; TCRdb stores in-frame clones only, minus some. The sample has around 300,000 clones, about 87% seen once. This chain connects TRBV11-2 to TRBJ2-1; TRBD1 matches 11 bases. The clonotype was recovered from a man aged 25 to 45 who had recovered from COVID-19. The specimen was PBMCs or T cells enriched from blood (not recorded which). The chain's CDR3 is CASSPPGTGGIEQFF. The DNA for the CDR3 is TGTGCCAGCAGCCCCCCCGGGACAGGGGGGATTGAGCAGTTCTTC.